One and the same sample provided the 16 T cell receptor beta chains below, sequenced in a study of human T cells and chemical hapten exposure. TCRdb called the RACE reads again in MiXCR, with one record for every CDR3 protein. This repertoire shows tens of thousands of distinct CDR3 sequences, roughly 10% found once; its top ten account for approximately 5.9%. The time point is: pre-sensitization, week 0. The treatment: therapeutic diphenylcyclopropenone sensitization with weekly scalp DPC. The sample in question was whole blood, obtained in connection with sensitization to the hapten diphenylcyclopropenone (DPC). Receptors were obtained from a man aged 25-45 years with alopecia areata. Some clones in this sample may be carry-over from other donors' samples.

This clonotype was detected a few times. This chain links TRBV7-9 with TRBJ1-6, with a weak D call TRBD1 (5 bases). Germline V gene data show CDR1 as SEHNR and CDR2 as FQNEAQ (reference sequence). The CDR3 is 18 amino acids. V was trimmed by 2 bases and J by 2 bases, leaving 16 bases between them. CDR3 DNA: TGTGCCAGCAGCTTACCGCGCGGAGGGGAACCCTATAATTCACCCCTCCACTTT. This codes for CASSLPRGGEPYNSPLHF.

This clonotype was recorded at least ten times. This sequence joins TRBV18 and TRBJ1-5; 12 bases map to TRBD1. V was pared by 3 bases and J by 6 bases, with 6 bases of the junction left unmatched. This CDR3 has 16 residues. The germline gives CDR1 KGHSH, CDR2 LQKENI. CDR3 DNA sequence: TGTGCCAGCTCACCGGGGACAGGGGGCAGGGGTCAGCCCCAGCATTTT. Its protein is CASSPGTGGRGQPQHF.

This chain joins TRBV6-1 and TRBJ1-5; D perhaps matches TRBD1 (6 bases). Germline CDR1 is MNHNS and CDR2 is SASEGT. The CDR3 length is 14 residues. V lost 3 bases and J lost 7, with 13 bases in between. CDR3 coding DNA: TGTGCCAGCAGTGAGGGGGCAGGTGGGCAGCCCCAGCATTTT. Encoded protein: CASSEGAGGQPQHF.

This clonotype was counted ten times or more. J is TRBJ2-1 and V is TRBV29-1; D ambiguous. Trimming cost V 5 bases and J 3 bases, with 8 bases left between them. Germline CDR1 and CDR2: SQVTM and ANQGSEA. The CDR3 extends over 12 amino acids. The CDR3 bases are TGCAGCGTTACCGAAAGCTACAATGAGCAGTTCTTC. Encoded protein: CSVTESYNEQFF.

This clonotype was recorded at least ten times. DNA for the CDR3: TGTGCCAGCAGTTTCCTTTCCGATGAGCAGTTCTTC. This gives the protein CASSFLSDEQFF. This chain links TRBV12-3 or TRBV12-4 with TRBJ2-1; D remains ambiguous. V was trimmed by 3 bases and J by 8 bases, leaving 8 bases between them. The CDR3 consists of 12 residues.

This clonotype appeared a few times. This chain links TRBV11-2 with TRBJ1-1, with 8 bases aligning to TRBD1. Looked up from germline, CDR1 is SGHAT and CDR2 is FQNNGV. V shed 1 base and J 1 base; nucleotides not matched to a gene: 11. CDR3 length equals 18 residues. CDR3 in amino acids: CASSLARTGNVANTEAFF. The DNA of the CDR3 is TGTGCCAGCAGCTTAGCCAGGACAGGGAATGTGGCGAACACTGAAGCTTTCTTT.

This clonotype was found a few times. The V and J genes are TRBV27 and TRBJ2-1; TRBD2 aligns across 7 bases. The CDR3 is made up of 15 amino acids. V shed 3 bases, J shed 7 bases, and the junction held 9 bases outside the gene matches. Germline values: CDR1 MNHEY, CDR2 SMNVEV (reference sequence). CDR3 DNA: TGTGCCAGCAGTTTTGGCGGGCTAGCGGTAAATGAGCAGTTCTTC. Translation gives CASSFGGLAVNEQFF.

The J gene is TRBJ2-2, the V gene TRBV7-7; TRBD2 matches 7 bases. Germline CDR1 SSHAT, CDR2 FNYEAQ (reference sequence). CDR3 length equals 15 residues. The V and J ends lost 2 bases and 4 bases, in that order; junction bases with no gene match: 4. The CDR3 DNA sequence: TGTGCCAGCAGCTTAAGACTAGCAGGCACCGGGGAGCTGTTTTTT. Its protein is CASSLRLAGTGELFF.

V usage is TRBV5-1 and J usage is TRBJ2-1; D possibly corresponds to TRBD1 (6 bases). Trimming took 8 bases from V and 7 from J, leaving 16 bases between them. This CDR3 is 13 amino acids long. Germline-derived CDR1 and CDR2 are SGHRS and YFSETQ. CDR3 nucleotide sequence: TGCGCCAGTCAGGGGACAATAGTAAATGAGCAGTTCTTC. Its translation: CASQGTIVNEQFF.

This clonotype was picked up a small number of times. The J gene is TRBJ2-7, the V gene TRBV6-6; D unresolved. Trimming shortened V by 0 bases and J by 3 bases, and 9 bases separated the two germline ends. There are 14 residues in the CDR3. CDR1 is MNHNY and CDR2 is SVGAGI in the germline V gene (reference sequence). CDR3 sequence reads: CASSYSEHNYEQYV. The CDR3 DNA is TGTGCCAGCAGTTACTCGGAACACAACTACGAGCAGTACGTC.

The V call is TRBV7-2, the J call TRBJ2-3; D possibly uses TRBD1 or TRBD2 (5 bases each). Germline V gene lookup returns CDR1 SGHTA and CDR2 FQGNSA. The V end lost 2 bases, the J end lost 3 bases, and 18 bases lay between the germline ends. This CDR3 comprises 17 residues. CDR3 sequence reads: CASSLRTGGVVTDTQYF. CDR3 sequence (DNA): TGTGCCAGCAGCTTAAGGACTGGGGGAGTCGTGACAGATACGCAGTATTTT.

This clonotype was recorded many times. CDR3 DNA sequence: TGTGCCAGCAGCCAAGGACAGGGGATTGGGACGAACACTGAAGCTTTCTTT. This encodes CASSQGQGIGTNTEAFF. V gene TRBV4-2 combines with J gene TRBJ1-1; 8 nucleotides line up with TRBD1. The CDR3 covers 17 residues. Per germline, CDR1 LGHNA and CDR2 YNFKEQ. The trim removed 1 base at V and 1 base at J, leaving 8 bases unmatched.

This clonotype was seen a handful of times. The chain recombines TRBV10-1 with TRBJ2-2, with 13 bases fitting TRBD2. The CDR3 extends over 17 amino acids. CDR1 is WNHNN, CDR2 SYGVQD, per germline (reference sequence). The V and J ends lost 3 bases and 5 bases, in that order; junction bases with no gene match: 6. CDR3 nucleotides: TGCGCCAGCAGTGAACGCAGGACTAGCGGGGGTACCGGGGAGCTGTTTTTT. Translated: CASSERRTSGGTGELFF.

This clonotype was seen many times. An end of the junction does not agree with germline; a read error may underlie this. The gene calls are TRBV9 and TRBJ1-2; D gene uncertain. This CDR3 region has 13 residues. The germline gives CDR1 SGDLS, CDR2 YYNGEE. The CDR3 here is CASSPLDGVPFAF. The DNA of the CDR3 is TGTGCCAGCAGCCCACTAGATGGGGTCCCTTTTGCCTTC.

This clonotype appeared many times. The chain combines TRBV12-3 or TRBV12-4 with TRBJ2-3; D might be TRBD1 or TRBD2, each matching 5 bases. This CDR3 comprises 14 residues. Trimming cost V 3 bases and J 5 bases, with 12 bases left between them. The CDR3 loop reads CASSFGGVVDTQYF. CDR3 sequence (DNA): TGTGCCAGCAGTTTTGGGGGAGTCGTAGATACGCAGTATTTT.

This clonotype was found many times. The chain is built from TRBV7-9 and TRBJ2-1, with 7 bases that match TRBD2. V was pared by 6 bases and J by 11 bases, with 7 bases of the junction left unmatched. The germline CDR1 and CDR2 sequences are SEHNR and FQNEAQ (reference sequence). The CDR3 consists of 12 residues. DNA for the CDR3: TGTGCCAGCAGTCATAGGGGAGGGAAGCAGTTCTTC. It is translated as CASSHRGGKQFF.